There are many counts of the clone carrying this T cell receptor beta chain. Trimming pared 4 bases from V and 7 bases from J, leaving 9 bases between. The CDR3 is made up of 12 amino acids. Germline CDR1 reads SGHRS; CDR2 reads YFSETQ. From the 5' RACE reads, TCRdb called clonotypes with MiXCR, one entry per CDR3 protein. The sample gives 25,000 to 30,000 distinct CDR3 sequences, 4% to 5% of which show up once; about 39% is in the top ten. This sample is part of a study of T cells after yellow fever vaccination. Across the study: For low cell numbers, libraries were made with SMART-Seq v4 Ultra Low Input.

Study results and caveats: There were almost no vaccine-responding clonotypes detectable in the sorted memory subsets on day 0.

This sequence joins TRBV5-1 and TRBJ2-1, with D maybe TRBD2 (5 bases). Sequenced here: PBMCs, either bulk or a sorted T-cell subset (CD4+, CD8+, memory, or dextramer-sorted; not recorded which), sampled on the day of the yellow fever booster vaccination. The sequence came from a man aged 18 to 30 who received the YFV17D yellow fever vaccine. The CDR3 DNA reads as TGCGCCAGCAGCCCTAGGAGGAATGAGCAGTTCTTC. This codes for CASSPRRNEQFF.